This T cell receptor (beta chain) was recorded in a study of radiation and T cells in renal cell carcinoma. Findings of the study overall: Baseline intratumoral clonotype presence is unknown without pretreatment biopsies. Top tumor clonotypes rose in blood 2 weeks post-radiation, then contracted.

About this clone itself: The antigen is undetermined.

Time point here: blood 4 weeks post-SBRT, at nephrectomy. Treatment specified: 15 Gy SBRT to primary tumor, nephrectomy 4 weeks later. This CDR3 region has 16 residues. Germline V gene data show CDR1 as SEHNR and CDR2 as FQNEAQ (reference sequence). V shed 5 bases, J shed 3 bases, and the junction held 6 bases outside the gene matches. TCRdb's copy holds only in-frame clones and misses some; the assay was immunoSEQ multiplex PCR. The sample contains around 30,000 clones, approximately 84% of which appear only once. The chain is built from TRBV7-9 and TRBJ2-1; 11 bases match TRBD2. The clonotype was recovered from a man aged 55-75 years with renal cell carcinoma. Sample: blood, taken from a patient whose treatment included radiotherapy and nephrectomy. The CDR3 DNA reads as TGTGCCAGCAGCGGCCGGACTAGCGGGTTCTACAATGAGCAGTTCTTC. It encodes CASSGRTSGFYNEQFF.